This passage covers 12 T cell receptor beta chains from one sample sequenced in a study of identical twins. MiXCR, run by TCRdb on the 5' RACE reads, gives a single entry per CDR3 protein. This table has hundreds of thousands of distinct CDR3 sequences, around 5.7% appearing once. The sequencing sample was made of naive T cells sorted from blood. The source is a man aged 18 to 35 in good health.

This clonotype appeared many times. The rearrangement uses TRBV29-1 and TRBJ2-5, with D perhaps TRBD2 (5 bases). Trimming left V 7 bases short and J 2 bases short, with 14 bases between. The germline V gene has CDR1 SQVTM and CDR2 ANQGSEA. This CDR3 is 13 amino acids long. The CDR3 DNA sequence: TGCAGCGACGGTTCGGGGAGACAAGAGACCCAGTACTTC. As protein: CSDGSGRQETQYF.

This clonotype showed up just a few times. The V and J genes are TRBV10-3 and TRBJ2-2; TRBD2 matches at 9 bases. The CDR3 spans 16 residues. Germline CDR1 and CDR2: ENHRY and SYGVKD. Germline trimming cut 1 base from V and 7 bases from J; bases unmatched to any gene: 7. CDR3 bases: TGTGCCATCAGTGAGTTTCTTAGCGGGAGCGGCGGGGAGCTGTTTTTT. It translates to CAISEFLSGSGGELFF.

The chain links TRBV15 to TRBJ2-5; 9 bases match TRBD2. CDR3 length: 16 amino acids. Germline trimming cut 0 bases from V and 2 bases from J; bases unmatched to any gene: 4. Germline-derived CDR1 and CDR2 are LNHNV and YYDKDF (reference sequence). CDR3 loop: CATSRDAGGGQETQYF. CDR3 coding DNA: TGTGCCACCAGCAGAGACGCGGGGGGGGGACAAGAGACCCAGTACTTC.

This clonotype appeared a single time. The chain links TRBV5-1 to TRBJ2-1, with 8 bases lining up with TRBD1. Trimming removed 4 bases from V and 4 bases from J; junction bases left unmatched: 4. Germline loops: CDR1 SGHRS, CDR2 YFSETQ. This CDR3 region has 14 residues. The DNA of the CDR3 is TGCGCCAGCAGCAAACAGGGGGTTTACAATGAGCAGTTCTTC. Encoded protein: CASSKQGVYNEQFF. Full variable domain (outside the CDR3, taken from reference TRBV5-1 and TRBJ2-1): KAGVTQTPRYLIKTRGQQVTLSCSPISGHRSVSWYQQTPGQGLQFLFEYFSETQRNKGNFPGRFSGRQFSNSRSEMNVSTLELGDSALYLCASSKQGVYNEQFFGPGTRLTVL.

The sample holds many counts of this clonotype. The chain uses TRBV5-1 and TRBJ2-1; 7 nucleotides match TRBD1. The CDR3 consists of 15 residues. The germline CDR1 and CDR2 sequences are SGHRS and YFSETQ. V was clipped by 0 bases and J by 4 bases; unmatched bases: 4. CDR3 residues: CASSLDGRGYNEQFF. The CDR3 nucleotides are TGCGCCAGCAGCTTGGACGGCAGGGGGTACAATGAGCAGTTCTTC. The full variable domain, with the rest looked up from reference TRBV5-1 and TRBJ2-1, is KAGVTQTPRYLIKTRGQQVTLSCSPISGHRSVSWYQQTPGQGLQFLFEYFSETQRNKGNFPGRFSGRQFSNSRSEMNVSTLELGDSALYLCASSLDGRGYNEQFFGPGTRLTVL.

Ten or more counts support this clonotype. The J gene is TRBJ2-7, the V gene TRBV5-6; 11 positions match TRBD1. V lost 3 bases to trimming and J lost 6 bases; unmatched junction nucleotides: 5. CDR3 size: 14 residues. The germline gives CDR1 SGHDT, CDR2 YYEEEE. CDR3: CASSWDRGSVEQYV. The CDR3 region has the DNA TGTGCCAGCAGCTGGGACAGGGGGTCCGTCGAGCAGTACGTC.

This clonotype was seen a handful of times. The J gene is TRBJ2-2, the V gene TRBV4-3; 15 bases fit TRBD2. Germline loops: CDR1 LGHNA, CDR2 YSLEER. V shed 5 bases and J 5 bases; nucleotides not matched to a gene: 6. This CDR3 contains 17 residues. CDR3 protein: CASSGPGLAGGTGELFF. In DNA, the CDR3 is TGCGCCAGCAGCGGACCGGGACTAGCGGGAGGTACCGGGGAGCTGTTTTTT.

This clonotype has just a few counts. The rearrangement links TRBV4-1 to TRBJ2-7; D possibly uses TRBD1 or TRBD2 (5 bases each). This CDR3 has 15 residues. V lost 0 bases to trimming and J lost 3 bases, with 12 bases between them. Germline loops: CDR1 MGHRA, CDR2 YSYEKL. CDR3 loop: CASSQEWDGSYEQYV. As DNA, the CDR3 is TGCGCCAGCAGCCAAGAGTGGGACGGTAGCTACGAGCAGTACGTC.

This clonotype appeared many times. V is TRBV24-1 and J is TRBJ2-1, with D possibly being TRBD1 (6 bases). The germline V gene encodes CDR1 KGHDR and CDR2 SFDVKD. V was shortened by 1 base and J by 8 bases, with 8 bases between the two germline ends. This CDR3 region has 13 residues. The chain's CDR3 is CATSDFGGDEQFF. Written as DNA, the CDR3 is TGTGCCACCAGTGATTTTGGGGGCGATGAGCAGTTCTTC.

The chain employs TRBV7-2 and TRBJ2-3, with a possible D match to TRBD1 (5 bases). This CDR3 has 14 amino acids. Germline assignment: CDR1 SGHTA and CDR2 FQGNSA. V was cut by 3 bases and J by 4 bases, with 11 bases left in between. The CDR3 DNA reads as TGTGCCAGCAGCTTTGGACACCATTCAGATACGCAGTATTTT. Translation gives CASSFGHHSDTQYF.

At least ten counts were recorded for this clonotype. CDR3 protein: CSARDRRESSGRWNEQFF. The CDR3 coding sequence is TGCAGTGCTAGAGATCGACGGGAGAGTAGCGGGAGGTGGAATGAGCAGTTCTTC. The rearrangement links TRBV20-1 to TRBJ2-1, with 10 nucleotides matching TRBD2. J was trimmed by 7 bases and V by 0 bases; bases with no gene match: 15. The CDR3 contains 18 residues. The germline V gene has CDR1 DFQATT and CDR2 SNEGSKA (reference sequence).

This clonotype came up many times. The V gene is TRBV24-1, the J gene TRBJ1-2, with D perhaps TRBD1 (6 bases). Trimming stripped 3 bases from V and 1 base from J, with 11 bases between. The CDR3 is 15 amino acids. Per the germline V gene, CDR1 is KGHDR and CDR2 is SFDVKD. CDR3 nucleotide sequence: TGTGCCACCAGTGATGGTCGGACAGATAACTATGGCTACACCTTC. It specifies CATSDGRTDNYGYTF.